A single sample gave rise to the 3 T cell receptor beta chains below, sequenced in a study of cytomegalovirus exposure and HLA in healthy donors. Some clones are missing from TCRdb's copy, which holds only in-frame ones; the method was immunoSEQ multiplex PCR. The sample lists 250,000 to 400,000 clones, approximately 85% seen once, with around 0.88% in the top ten. Sequencing was performed on PBMCs. These TCRs come from a man aged 30 to 39 in good health and CMV-seronegative.

The genes are TRBV27 and TRBJ1-1; maybe TRBD1 (6 bases). This CDR3 has 18 residues. V was cut by 5 bases and J by 4 bases, with 26 bases left in between. Germline V gives CDR1 MNHEY, CDR2 SMNVEV (reference sequence). CDR3 protein: CASSLTNTFTGTATEAFF. Here the CDR3 DNA reads TGTGCCAGCAGTCTCACCAACACCTTTACAGGGACGGCCACTGAAGCTTTCTTT.

The CDR3 DNA sequence: TGTGCCAGCAGCGAAACCCGATGGCAGGGAAATGGCTACACCTTC. It specifies CASSETRWQGNGYTF. The chain is built from TRBV6-5 and TRBJ1-2, with D perhaps TRBD1 (5 bases). The CDR3 consists of 15 residues. Trimming cost V 6 bases and J 6 bases, with 20 bases left between them. Germline assignment: CDR1 MNHEY and CDR2 SVGAGI.

This clone was recorded only once. CDR3 in amino acids: CASSSIALGQETQYF. Written as DNA, the CDR3 is TGTGCCAGCAGCTCTATAGCGCTGGGTCAAGAGACCCAGTACTTC. The chain combines TRBV7-6 with TRBJ2-5; weak D call: TRBD2 (5 bases). The CDR3 length is 15 residues. Germline V gene lookup returns CDR1 SGHVS and CDR2 FNYEAQ. The V and J ends lost 4 bases and 2 bases respectively, with 14 bases between them.